This T cell receptor (beta chain) derives from a study of siplizumab effects on memory and regulatory T cells. Broader study findings: Mean Treg-derived proportions of mappable alloreactive CD4+ clones were around 70% for siplizumab and approximately 25% for controls. Alloreactive sequences tracing back to unstimulated CD4+ memory cells were significantly reduced by siplizumab.

Data came from immunoSEQ multiplex PCR; TCRdb stores just in-frame clones and leaves some out. The sample contains around 100,000 clones, 85% to 95% of which appear only once. Losses at the gene ends were 2 bases for V and 10 bases for J; bases not matched to a gene: 3. The V gene's germline CDR1 is MNHEY and CDR2 SMNVEV (reference sequence). The CDR3 length is 15 residues. As to this clone: Its antigen is not known.

The clonotype was recovered from a human donor in good health. The source material was non-Treg CD4+ T cells sorted from blood. This chain links TRBV27 with TRBJ2-1; 15 bases line up with TRBD2. For the CDR3, the DNA is TGTGCCAGCAGTTTAGGACTAGCGGGGGGGTCCGAGCAGTTCTTC. This gives the protein CASSLGLAGGSEQFF.